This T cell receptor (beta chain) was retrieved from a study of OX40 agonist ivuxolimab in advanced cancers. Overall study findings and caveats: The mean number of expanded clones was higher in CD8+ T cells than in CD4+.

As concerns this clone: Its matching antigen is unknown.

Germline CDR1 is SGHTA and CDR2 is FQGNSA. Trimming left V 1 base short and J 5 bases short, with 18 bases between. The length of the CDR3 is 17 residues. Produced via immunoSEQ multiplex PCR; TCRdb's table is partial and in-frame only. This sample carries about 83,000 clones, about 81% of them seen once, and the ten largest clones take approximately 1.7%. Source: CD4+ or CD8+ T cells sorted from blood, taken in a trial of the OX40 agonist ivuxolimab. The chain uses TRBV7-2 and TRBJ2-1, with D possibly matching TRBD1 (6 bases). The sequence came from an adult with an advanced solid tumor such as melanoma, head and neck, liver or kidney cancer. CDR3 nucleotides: TGTGCCAGCAGCTTAGGGCGGTTCGGACAGACTCACAATGAGCAGTTCTTC. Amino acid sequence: CASSLGRFGQTHNEQFF.